One and the same sample provided the 15 T cell receptor beta chains below, sequenced in a study of blood T cell repertoires in COVID-19 (dated by TCRdb to about 2020). Preparation of the library involved the immunoSEQ multiplex PCR assay. TCRdb mirrors the immuneACCESS table, restricted to in-frame sequences. Some clones are absent from its copies; in checked studies, under half trace to an unresolved V gene, and the reason for the others is unknown. Present in this sample are 380,000 or so clones, roughly 90% of which were seen just once. In total, the top ten clones hold more than 0.9% of the sample. What was sequenced was PBMCs or T cells enriched from blood (not recorded which). All receptors derive from a woman younger than 45 with acute COVID-19.

The chain employs TRBV11-2 and TRBJ2-3, with D uncertain. From germline, CDR1 is SGHAT and CDR2 FQNNGV. The germline V and J ends were trimmed by 5 bases and 1 base, with 16 bases remaining between them. The CDR3 loop spans 16 amino acids. The CDR3: CASSPLLSRGTDTQYF. The CDR3 DNA sequence: TGTGCCAGCAGCCCCCTCTTATCGCGCGGCACAGATACGCAGTATTTT.

V and J are TRBV5-4 and TRBJ1-2; maybe TRBD1 (6 bases). Trimming pared 3 bases from V and 6 bases from J, leaving 6 bases between. Germline lookup yields CDR1 SGHNT and CDR2 YYREEE (reference sequence). There are 11 residues in the CDR3. CDR3 sequence reads: CASSYRDGYTF. The CDR3 DNA follows: TGTGCCAGCAGCTACAGGGATGGCTACACCTTC.

The chain is built from TRBV2 and TRBJ1-1; TRBD1 agrees at 7 bases. The germline CDR1 and CDR2 sequences are SNHLY and FYNNEI. After removal of 8 bases from V and 1 base from J, the junction contained 7 bases not matched to a gene. The length of the CDR3 is 14 residues. The CDR3 spells CASLQGRGNTEAFF. CDR3 nucleotides: TGTGCCAGCCTACAGGGGCGAGGGAACACTGAAGCTTTCTTT. Full variable domain (remainder filled in from reference TRBV2 and TRBJ1-1): EPEVTQTPSHQVTQMGQEVILRCVPISNHLYFYWYRQILGQKVEFLVSFYNNEISEKSEIFDDQFSVERPDGSNFTLKIRSTKLEDSAMYFCASLQGRGNTEAFFGQGTRLTVV.

This clone showed up just once. The CDR3 DNA sequence: TGTGCCAGCAGGCGCGACAGGGCCTACGAGCAGTACTTC. This translates into CASRRDRAYEQYF. The chain carries TRBV2 and TRBJ2-7; 7 nucleotides agree with TRBD1. From germline, CDR1 is SNHLY and CDR2 FYNNEI. The CDR3 is 13 residues long. V trimming: 6 bases; J trimming: 2 bases; junction bases outside the gene matches: 4.

The chain recombines TRBV5-4 with TRBJ1-2, with 10 bases lining up with TRBD1. V was clipped by 4 bases and J by 10 bases; unmatched bases: 4. Germline loops: CDR1 SGHNT, CDR2 YYREEE (reference sequence). The CDR3 contains 12 residues. The CDR3 DNA reads TGTGCCAGCAGCGGAGGACAGGGGGTCTACACCTTC. This codes for CASSGGQGVYTF.

The chain is built from TRBV5-5 and TRBJ1-2, with 7 bases that match TRBD1. Germline assignment: CDR1 SGHKS and CDR2 YYEKEE (reference sequence). The CDR3 runs to 14 residues. The V gene end was trimmed by 3 bases and the J gene end by 2 bases; junction bases not matched to a gene: 4. The chain's CDR3 is CASSWGTANYGYTF. CDR3 bases: TGTGCCAGCAGCTGGGGGACAGCAAACTATGGCTACACCTTC.

Here the CDR3 reads CAWRPLGVYNEQFF. CDR3 in DNA: TGTGCCTGGAGGCCCCTAGGCGTCTACAATGAGCAGTTCTTC. V usage is TRBV30 and J usage is TRBJ2-1; no reliable D call. The CDR3 totals 14 residues. V lost 3 bases, J lost 3 bases, and 12 bases lay in between. Germline loops: CDR1 GTSNPN, CDR2 SVGIG (reference sequence). The variable domain in full, with the rest retrieved from reference TRBV30 and TRBJ2-1, is SQTIHQWPATLVQPVGSPLSLECTVEGTSNPNLYWYRQAAGRGLQLLFYSVGIGQISSEVPQNLSASRPQDRQFILSSKKLLLSDSGFYLCAWRPLGVYNEQFFGPGTRLTVL.

The V gene is TRBV6-2 or TRBV6-3, the J gene TRBJ1-2; a weak D match, TRBD1 (6 bases). The CDR3 length is 14 residues. The germline CDR1 and CDR2 sequences are MNHEY and SVGEGT. Trimming removed 3 bases at V and 0 bases at J, with 8 bases between. CDR3 sequence (DNA): TGTGCCAGCAGTTATGGGGGCGCTAACTATGGCTACACCTTC. The encoded protein is CASSYGGANYGYTF.

V and J are TRBV5-7 and TRBJ1-1, with D uncertain. TRBV5-7 qualifies as an ORF whose function is uncertain. V was cut by 0 bases and J by 0 bases, with 9 bases left in between. There are 15 residues in the CDR3. The CDR3 is CASSLASDLNTEAFF. DNA of the CDR3: TGTGCCAGCAGCTTGGCCTCAGATTTGAACACTGAAGCTTTCTTT.

The V call is TRBV6-5, the J call TRBJ2-7; weak D call: TRBD1 (6 bases). CDR1 is MNHEY and CDR2 is SVGAGI in the germline V gene. This CDR3 has 14 residues. V shed 11 bases and J shed 2 bases, with 19 bases lying between them. The CDR3 nucleotides read TGTGCCTCGAATCATGGGGACACTGCCTACGAGCAGTACTTC. Protein: CASNHGDTAYEQYF.

This chain uses TRBV19 with TRBJ1-2; tentatively, D is TRBD1 (5 bases). Trimming removed 5 bases at V and 4 bases at J, with 14 bases between. Germline CDR1 LNHDA, CDR2 SQIVND (reference sequence). This CDR3 has 14 amino acids. CDR3 residues: CASSWRGAVYGYTF. As DNA, the CDR3 is TGTGCCAGTAGTTGGCGCGGGGCAGTCTATGGCTACACCTTC.

The chain carries TRBV6-5 and TRBJ1-3; D is unresolved. This CDR3 has 11 amino acids. The V and J ends lost 10 bases and 0 bases respectively, with 4 bases between them. Germline CDR1 is MNHEY and CDR2 is SVGAGI. The CDR3 region is CATGSGNTIYF. The CDR3 DNA reads as TGTGCCACCGGCTCTGGAAACACCATATATTTT.

This sequence joins TRBV28 and TRBJ2-4; D perhaps matches TRBD2 (6 bases). This CDR3 is built from 16 residues. V dropped 3 bases and J dropped 0 bases, with 12 bases sitting between them. Germline V CDR1 and CDR2: MDHEN, SYDVKM. CDR3: CASSFPGVQAKNIQYF. CDR3 DNA sequence: TGTGCCAGCAGTTTTCCGGGGGTCCAAGCCAAAAACATTCAGTACTTC.

There are a few counts of this clone. The chain links TRBV7-3 to TRBJ2-5, with unresolved D. The CDR3 totals 12 residues. V shed 8 bases and J shed 7 bases, with 14 bases lying between them. Germline lookup yields CDR1 SGHTA and CDR2 FQGTGA. The CDR3 reads CASGGMAATQYF. Written as DNA, the CDR3 is TGTGCCAGCGGCGGAATGGCAGCGACCCAGTACTTC.

The chain employs TRBV4-1 and TRBJ1-5; 7 positions match TRBD1. There are 15 residues in the CDR3. Germline values: CDR1 MGHRA, CDR2 YSYEKL. J was trimmed by 2 bases and V by 3 bases; bases with no gene match: 4. As DNA, the CDR3 is TGCGCCAGCAGCCAGGACGGACAGGGCAATCAGCCCCAGCATTTT. It specifies CASSQDGQGNQPQHF.